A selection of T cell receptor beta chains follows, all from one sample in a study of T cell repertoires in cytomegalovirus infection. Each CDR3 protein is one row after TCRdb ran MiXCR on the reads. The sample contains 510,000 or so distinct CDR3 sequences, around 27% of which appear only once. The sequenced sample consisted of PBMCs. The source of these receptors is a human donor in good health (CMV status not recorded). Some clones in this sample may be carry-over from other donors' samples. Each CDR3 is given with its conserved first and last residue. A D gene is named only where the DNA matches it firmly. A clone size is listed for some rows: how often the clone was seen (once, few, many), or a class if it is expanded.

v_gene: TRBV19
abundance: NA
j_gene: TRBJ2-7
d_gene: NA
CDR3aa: CASSGGPRSREQYF
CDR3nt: TGTGCCAGTAGCGGCGGGCCGCGGAGTCGCGAGCAGTACTTC

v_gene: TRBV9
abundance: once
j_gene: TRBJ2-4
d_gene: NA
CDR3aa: CASSPRTEGFQYF
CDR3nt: TGTGCCAGCAGCCCCCGGACGGAAGGCTTTCAGTACTTC

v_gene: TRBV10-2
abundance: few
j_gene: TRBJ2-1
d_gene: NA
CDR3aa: CASSGRGGSLDNEQFF
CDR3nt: TGCGCCAGCAGTGGGCGTGGTGGGAGTCTTGACAATGAGCAGTTCTTC

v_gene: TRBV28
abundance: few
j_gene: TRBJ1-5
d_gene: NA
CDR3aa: CASRGGEFSNQPQHF
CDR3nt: TGTGCCAGCAGGGGGGGAGAATTTAGCAATCAGCCCCAGCATTTT

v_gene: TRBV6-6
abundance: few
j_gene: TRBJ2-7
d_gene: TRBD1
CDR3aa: CASSYRDRAYEQYF
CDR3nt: TGTGCCAGCAGTTACCGGGACAGGGCCTACGAGCAGTACTTC

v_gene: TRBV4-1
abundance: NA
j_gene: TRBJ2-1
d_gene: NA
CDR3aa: CASSLGVNSYNEQFF
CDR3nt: TGCGCCAGCAGCCTGGGGGTAAACTCCTACAATGAGCAGTTCTTC

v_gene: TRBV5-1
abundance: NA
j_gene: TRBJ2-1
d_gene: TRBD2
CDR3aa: CASSLAGEYHDEQFF
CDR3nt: TGCGCCAGCAGCCTAGCGGGAGAATATCATGATGAGCAGTTCTTC

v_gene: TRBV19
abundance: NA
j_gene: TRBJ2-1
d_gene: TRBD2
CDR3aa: CASSIPTSGNLRNEQFF
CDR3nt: TGTGCCAGTAGTATCCCGACTAGCGGGAACTTACGGAATGAGCAGTTCTTC

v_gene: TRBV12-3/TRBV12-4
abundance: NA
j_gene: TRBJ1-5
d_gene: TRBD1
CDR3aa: CASRPSGGRGQPQHF
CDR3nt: TGTGCCAGCAGACCCTCAGGGGGCAGGGGGCAGCCCCAGCATTTT

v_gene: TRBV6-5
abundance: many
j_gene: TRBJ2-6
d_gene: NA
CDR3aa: CASSYTGPHSGANVLTF
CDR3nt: TGTGCCAGCAGTTACACAGGGCCTCACTCTGGGGCCAACGTCCTGACTTTC

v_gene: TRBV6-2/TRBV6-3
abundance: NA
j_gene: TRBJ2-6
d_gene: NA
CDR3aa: CASSYAGRKLLWANVLTF
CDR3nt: TGTGCCAGCAGTTACGCGGGAAGAAAATTGCTCTGGGCCAACGTCCTGACTTTC